This TCR beta chain was sequenced during a study of cytomegalovirus exposure and HLA in healthy donors. Broader study findings: Analysis was performed later, and it showed HLA-associated TCR beta chains to be more clonally expanded than equally common others. In a later analysis, across HLA loci, associated TCR counts were highest for DRB1, lowest for HLA-C.

The V and J ends lost 5 bases and 10 bases respectively, with 12 bases between them. Looked up from germline, CDR1 is SGHNT and CDR2 is YENEEA. The CDR3 runs 13 residues. A word on this clone: The target antigen is unknown.

All the people who gave samples were healthy bone marrow donors. Primers included in the PCR were 60 Vbeta and 13 Jbeta primers. Generated by immunoSEQ multiplex PCR, the TCRdb table keeps only in-frame clones and is missing some. The table has 90,000 to 110,000 clones, nearly 70% seen once. This sequence originates from a woman aged 70 to 79 in good health and CMV-seropositive. The J gene is TRBJ1-6, the V gene TRBV11-3, with D unresolved. What was sequenced was PBMCs. In nucleotides, the CDR3 is TGTGCCAGCAGCCTCCACCCGGGGTCACCCCTCCACTTT. It translates to CASSLHPGSPLHF.